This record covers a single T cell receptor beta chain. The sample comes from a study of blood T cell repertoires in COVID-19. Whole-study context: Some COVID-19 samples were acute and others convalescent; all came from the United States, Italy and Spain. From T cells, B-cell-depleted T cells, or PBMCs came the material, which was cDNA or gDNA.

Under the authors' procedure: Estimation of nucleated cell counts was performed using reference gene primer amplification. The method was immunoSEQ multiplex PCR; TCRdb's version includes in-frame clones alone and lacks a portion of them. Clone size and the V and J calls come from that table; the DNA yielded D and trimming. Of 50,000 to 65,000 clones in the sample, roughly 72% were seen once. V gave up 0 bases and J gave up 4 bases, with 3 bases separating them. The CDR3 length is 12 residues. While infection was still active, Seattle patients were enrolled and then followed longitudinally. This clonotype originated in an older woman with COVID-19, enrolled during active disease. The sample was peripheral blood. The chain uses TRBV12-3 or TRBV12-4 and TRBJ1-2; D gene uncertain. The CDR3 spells CASSLAGYGYTF. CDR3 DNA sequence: TGTGCCAGCAGTTTAGCCGGCTATGGCTACACCTTC.